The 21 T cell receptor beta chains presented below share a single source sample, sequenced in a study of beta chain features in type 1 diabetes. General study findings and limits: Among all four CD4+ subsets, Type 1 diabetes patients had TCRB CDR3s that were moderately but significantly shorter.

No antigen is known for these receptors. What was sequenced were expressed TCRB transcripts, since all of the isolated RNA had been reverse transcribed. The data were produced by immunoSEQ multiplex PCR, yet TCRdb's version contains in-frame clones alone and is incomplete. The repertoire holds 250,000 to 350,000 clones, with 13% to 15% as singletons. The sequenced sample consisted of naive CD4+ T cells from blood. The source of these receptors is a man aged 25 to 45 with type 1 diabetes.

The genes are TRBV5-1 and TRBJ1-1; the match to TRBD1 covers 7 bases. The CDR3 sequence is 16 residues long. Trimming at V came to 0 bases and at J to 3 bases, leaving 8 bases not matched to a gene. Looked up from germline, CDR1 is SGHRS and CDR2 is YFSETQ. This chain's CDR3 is CASSLDRGGFDTEAFF. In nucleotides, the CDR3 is TGCGCCAGCAGCTTGGACAGGGGTGGGTTCGACACTGAAGCTTTCTTT.

The CDR3 DNA follows: TGTGCCAGCAGTCGGACTAGCGGGCCCTACGAGCAGTACTTC. Translating gives CASSRTSGPYEQYF. The chain carries TRBV6-5 and TRBJ2-7; 11 bases map to TRBD2. This CDR3 spans 14 amino acids. Germline V gene sequence: CDR1 MNHEY, CDR2 SVGAGI. J gave up 2 bases and V 5 bases, and 2 bases lay outside the gene matches.

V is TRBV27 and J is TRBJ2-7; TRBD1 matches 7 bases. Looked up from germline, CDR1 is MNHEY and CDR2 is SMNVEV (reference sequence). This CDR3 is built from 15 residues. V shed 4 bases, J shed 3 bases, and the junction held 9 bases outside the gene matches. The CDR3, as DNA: TGTGCCAGCAGTTCCCCCGGGACAGTTATCTACGAGCAGTACTTC. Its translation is CASSSPGTVIYEQYF.

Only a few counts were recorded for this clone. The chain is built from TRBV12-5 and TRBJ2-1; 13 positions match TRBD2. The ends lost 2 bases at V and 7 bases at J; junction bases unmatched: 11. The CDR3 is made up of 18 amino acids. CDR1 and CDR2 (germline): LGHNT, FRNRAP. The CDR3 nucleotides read TGTGCTAGTGGTTTGTCAAGCGTAGGGGGACTAGCGGGAAATGAGCAGTTCTTC. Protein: CASGLSSVGGLAGNEQFF.

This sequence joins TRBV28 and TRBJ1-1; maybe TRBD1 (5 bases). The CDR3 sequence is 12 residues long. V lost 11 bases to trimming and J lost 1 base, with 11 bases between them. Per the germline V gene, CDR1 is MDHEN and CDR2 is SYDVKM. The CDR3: CAGGQGNTEAFF. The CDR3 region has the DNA TGTGCCGGTGGCCAGGGGAACACTGAAGCTTTCTTT.

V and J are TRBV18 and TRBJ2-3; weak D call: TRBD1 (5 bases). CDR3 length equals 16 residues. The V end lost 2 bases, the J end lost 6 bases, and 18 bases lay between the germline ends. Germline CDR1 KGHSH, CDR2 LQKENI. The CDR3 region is CASSPGAGPSADTQYF. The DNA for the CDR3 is TGTGCCAGCTCACCAGGAGCAGGGCCCTCGGCGGATACGCAGTATTTT.

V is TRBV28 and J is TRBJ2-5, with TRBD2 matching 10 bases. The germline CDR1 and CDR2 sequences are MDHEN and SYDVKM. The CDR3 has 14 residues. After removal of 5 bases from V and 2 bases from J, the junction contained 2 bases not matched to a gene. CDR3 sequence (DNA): TGTGCCAGCAGTCCTAGCGGGAGTCAAGAGACCCAGTACTTC. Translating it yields CASSPSGSQETQYF.

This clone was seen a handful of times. The CDR3 nucleotides are TGTGCCAGCAGTTACACACCAGGAACCACCTACGAGCAGTACTTC. Its protein is CASSYTPGTTYEQYF. The V gene is TRBV6-5, the J gene TRBJ2-7; D unclear. Germline CDR1 is MNHEY and CDR2 is SVGAGI. Trimming pared 2 bases from V and 2 bases from J, leaving 13 bases between. This CDR3 has 15 amino acids.

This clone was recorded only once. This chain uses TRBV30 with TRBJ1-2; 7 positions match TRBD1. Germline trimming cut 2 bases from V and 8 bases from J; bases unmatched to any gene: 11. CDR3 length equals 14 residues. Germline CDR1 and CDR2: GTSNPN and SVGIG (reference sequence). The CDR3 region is CAWSNTGAESGYTF. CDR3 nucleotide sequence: TGTGCCTGGAGTAACACAGGGGCCGAGAGCGGCTACACCTTC. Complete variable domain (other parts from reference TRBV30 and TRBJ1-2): SQTIHQWPATLVQPVGSPLSLECTVEGTSNPNLYWYRQAAGRGLQLLFYSVGIGQISSEVPQNLSASRPQDRQFILSSKKLLLSDSGFYLCAWSNTGAESGYTFGSGTRLTVV.

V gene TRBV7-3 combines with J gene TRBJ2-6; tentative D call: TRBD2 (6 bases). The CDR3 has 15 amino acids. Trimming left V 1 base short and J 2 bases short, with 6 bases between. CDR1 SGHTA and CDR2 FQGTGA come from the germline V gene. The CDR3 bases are TGTGCCAGCAGCTTAAGGGGGGCTGGGGCCAACGTCCTGACTTTC. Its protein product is CASSLRGAGANVLTF. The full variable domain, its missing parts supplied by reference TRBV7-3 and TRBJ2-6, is GAGVSQTPSNKVTEKGKYVELRCDPISGHTALYWYRQSLGQGPEFLIYFQGTGAADDSGLPNDRFFAVRPEGSVSTLKIQRTERGDSAVYLCASSLRGAGANVLTFGAGSRLTVL.

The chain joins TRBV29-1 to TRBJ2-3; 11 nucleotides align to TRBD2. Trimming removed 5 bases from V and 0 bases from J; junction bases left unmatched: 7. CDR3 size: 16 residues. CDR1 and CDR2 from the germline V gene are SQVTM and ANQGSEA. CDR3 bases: TGCAGCGTTACTAGCGGGAGCCTCTCTAGCACAGATACGCAGTATTTT. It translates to CSVTSGSLSSTDTQYF.

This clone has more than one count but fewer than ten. Written as DNA, the CDR3 is TGTGCCAGCACGCAACTAGCGGGAGGGACCTACAATGAGCAGTTCTTC. As protein: CASTQLAGGTYNEQFF. The chain recombines TRBV28 with TRBJ2-1, with 13 bases aligning to TRBD2. Germline lookup yields CDR1 MDHEN and CDR2 SYDVKM. V trimming: 7 bases; J trimming: 2 bases; junction bases outside the gene matches: 5. CDR3 length: 16 amino acids.

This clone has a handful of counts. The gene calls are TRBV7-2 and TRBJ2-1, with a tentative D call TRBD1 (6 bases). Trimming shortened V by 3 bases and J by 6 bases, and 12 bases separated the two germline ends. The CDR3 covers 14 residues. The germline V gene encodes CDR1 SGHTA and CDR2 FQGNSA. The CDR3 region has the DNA TGTGCCAGCAGCTTGTATTGGGGGCGCAATGAGCAGTTCTTC. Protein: CASSLYWGRNEQFF. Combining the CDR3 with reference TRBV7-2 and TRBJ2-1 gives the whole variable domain GAGVSQSPSNKVTEKGKDVELRCDPISGHTALYWYRQSLGQGLEFLIYFQGNSAPDKSGLPSDRFSAERTGGSVSTLTIQRTQQEDSAVYLCASSLYWGRNEQFFGPGTRLTVL.

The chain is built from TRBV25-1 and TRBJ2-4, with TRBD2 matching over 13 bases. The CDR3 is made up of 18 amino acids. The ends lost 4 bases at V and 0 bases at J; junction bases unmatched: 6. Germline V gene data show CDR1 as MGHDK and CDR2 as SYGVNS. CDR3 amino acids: CASSGLAGGLVAKNIQYF. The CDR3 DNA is TGTGCCAGCAGTGGACTAGCGGGAGGACTAGTAGCCAAAAACATTCAGTACTTC.

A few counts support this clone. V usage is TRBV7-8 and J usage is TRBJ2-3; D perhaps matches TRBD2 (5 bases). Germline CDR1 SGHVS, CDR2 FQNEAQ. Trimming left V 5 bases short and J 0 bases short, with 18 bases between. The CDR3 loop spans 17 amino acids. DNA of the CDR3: TGTGCCAGCAGCCCCCGTCTAAAAGCGGCTAGCACAGATACGCAGTATTTT. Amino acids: CASSPRLKAASTDTQYF.

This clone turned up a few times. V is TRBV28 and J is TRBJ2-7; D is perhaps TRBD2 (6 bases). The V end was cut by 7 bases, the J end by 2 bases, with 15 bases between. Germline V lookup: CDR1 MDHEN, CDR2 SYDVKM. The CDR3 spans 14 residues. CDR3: CASTLRLATYEQYF. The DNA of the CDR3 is TGTGCCAGCACCTTAAGGCTAGCGACCTACGAGCAGTACTTC. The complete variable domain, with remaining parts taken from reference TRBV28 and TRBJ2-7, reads DVKVTQSSRYLVKRTGEKVFLECVQDMDHENMFWYRQDPGLGLRLIYFSYDVKMKEKGDIPEGYSVSREKKERFSLILESASTNQTSMYLCASTLRLATYEQYFGPGTRLTVT.

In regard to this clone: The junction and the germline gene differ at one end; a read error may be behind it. CDR3 sequence reads: CSARQGGRPVF. For the CDR3, the DNA is TGCAGTGCTAGGCAGGGCGGCCGGCCTGTCTTC. The V call is TRBV20-1, the J call TRBJ2-7, with D perhaps matching TRBD1 (5 bases). The CDR3 extends over 11 amino acids. Germline CDR1 reads DFQATT; CDR2 reads SNEGSKA (reference sequence).

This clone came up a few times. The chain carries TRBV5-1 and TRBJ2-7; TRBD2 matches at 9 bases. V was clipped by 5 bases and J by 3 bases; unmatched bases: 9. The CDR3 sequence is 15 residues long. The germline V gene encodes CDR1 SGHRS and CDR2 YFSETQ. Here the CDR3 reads CASSTSSGTVYEQYF. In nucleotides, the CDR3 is TGCGCCAGCAGTACCTCTAGCGGGACAGTCTACGAGCAGTACTTC.

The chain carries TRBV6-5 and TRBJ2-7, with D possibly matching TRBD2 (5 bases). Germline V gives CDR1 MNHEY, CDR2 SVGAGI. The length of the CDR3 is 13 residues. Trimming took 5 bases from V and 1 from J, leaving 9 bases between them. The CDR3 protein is CASSTPGSYEQYF. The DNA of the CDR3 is TGTGCCAGCAGTACTCCGGGATCCTACGAGCAGTACTTC.

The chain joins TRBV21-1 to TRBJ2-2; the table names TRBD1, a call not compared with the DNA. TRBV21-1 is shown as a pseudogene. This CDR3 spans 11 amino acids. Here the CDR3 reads CASPETGELFF. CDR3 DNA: TGTGCCAGCCCAGAAACCGGGGAGCTGTTTTTT.

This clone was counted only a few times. DNA of the CDR3: TGTGCCATCAGCGACGGGTACACTGAAGCTTTCTTT. As protein: CAISDGYTEAFF. The chain recombines TRBV10-3 with TRBJ1-1; D is ambiguous. V lost 6 bases and J lost 3, with 8 bases in between. The germline V gene has CDR1 ENHRY and CDR2 SYGVKD. CDR3 length equals 12 residues.